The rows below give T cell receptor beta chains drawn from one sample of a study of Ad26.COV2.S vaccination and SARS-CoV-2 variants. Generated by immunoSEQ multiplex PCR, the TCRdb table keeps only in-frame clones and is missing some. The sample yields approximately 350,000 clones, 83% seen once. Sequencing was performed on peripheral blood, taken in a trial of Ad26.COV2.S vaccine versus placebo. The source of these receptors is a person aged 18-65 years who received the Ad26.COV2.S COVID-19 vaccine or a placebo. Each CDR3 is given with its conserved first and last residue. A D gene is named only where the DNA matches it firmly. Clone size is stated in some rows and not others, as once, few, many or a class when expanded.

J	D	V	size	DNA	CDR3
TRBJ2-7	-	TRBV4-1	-	TGCGCCAGCAGTGCCAGGGAATACTACGAGCAGTACTTC	CASSAREYYEQYF
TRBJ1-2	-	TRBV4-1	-	TGCGCCAGCAGCCAAGATTGGCCAGGAACCTCATATGGCTACACCTTC	CASSQDWPGTSYGYTF
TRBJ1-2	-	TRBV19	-	TGTGCCACCTTCAGTACGGGTGGGAGCTATGGCTACACCTTC	CATFSTGGSYGYTF
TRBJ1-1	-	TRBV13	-	TGTGCCAGCAGCTTGAAATACCCGGGGAACACTGAAGCTTTCTTT	CASSLKYPGNTEAFF
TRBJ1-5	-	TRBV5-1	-	TGCGCCAGCAGGGGGTCGGAGAATCAGCCCCAGCATTTT	CASRGSENQPQHF
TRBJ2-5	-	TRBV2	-	TGTGCCAGCAAAGGGCAGGGGGAGACCCAGTACTTC	CASKGQGETQYF
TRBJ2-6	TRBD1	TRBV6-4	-	TGTGCCAGCACCGTCTGGCGGGACAGGGTCACTGGGGCCAACGTCCTGACTTTC	CASTVWRDRVTGANVLTF
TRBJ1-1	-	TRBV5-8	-	TGTGCCAGCAGCTTGGACGGACACACTGAAGCTTTCTTT	CASSLDGHTEAFF
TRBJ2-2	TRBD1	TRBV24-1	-	TGTGCCACCAGTGATAATGGACAGGGACGGACCGGGGAGCTGTTTTTT	CATSDNGQGRTGELFF
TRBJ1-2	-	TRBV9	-	TGTGCCAGCAGCCCGCTAGGGAATTCTAACTATGGCTACACCTTC	CASSPLGNSNYGYTF
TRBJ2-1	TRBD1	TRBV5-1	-	TGCGCCAGCAGTGGGATACAGGGGCGGAGCAATGAGCAGTTCTTC	CASSGIQGRSNEQFF
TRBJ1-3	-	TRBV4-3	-	TGCGCCAGCAGCAATCTCCGGGGGGCGGGTGGAAACACCATATATTTT	CASSNLRGAGGNTIYF
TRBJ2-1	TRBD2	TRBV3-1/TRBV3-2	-	TGTGCCAGCAGCCAAGAGCGGCTAGCGGGGGTCTCCTACAATGAGCAGTTCTTC	CASSQERLAGVSYNEQFF
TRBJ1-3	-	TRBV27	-	TGTGCCAGCAGCCCACGGAGCCCGGGGAACACCATATATTTT	CASSPRSPGNTIYF
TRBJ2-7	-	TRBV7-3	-	TGTGCCAGCAGCCCTGGACAGTCCTCCTACGAGCAGTACTTC	CASSPGQSSYEQYF
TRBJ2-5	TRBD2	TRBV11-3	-	TGTGCCAGCAGCTCCGGGGGGGCGGACGTAGAGACCCAGTACTTC	CASSSGGADVETQYF
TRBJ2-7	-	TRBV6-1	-	TGTGCCAGCAGTGAAGCGCTTCTGGACAGCTCCTACGAGCAGTACTTC	CASSEALLDSSYEQYF
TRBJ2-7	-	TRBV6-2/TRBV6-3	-	TGTGCCAGCAGTCAAGCCTACGAGCAGTACTTC	CASSQAYEQYF
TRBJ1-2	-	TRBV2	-	TGTGCCAGCAGAGCTGACAGGCCGCCCTATGGCTACACCTTC	CASRADRPPYGYTF
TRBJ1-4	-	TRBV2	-	TGTGCCAGCAGAGTTGGGGGGGATTCGAAGAAACTGTTTTTT	CASRVGGDSKKLFF
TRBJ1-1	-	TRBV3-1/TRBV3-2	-	TGTGCCAGCAGCCAAGATGGTGCCACTGAAGCTTTCTTT	CASSQDGATEAFF
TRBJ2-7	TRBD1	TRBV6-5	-	TGTGCCAGCAACCCCGGGACAGGACGCTCCTACGAGCAGTACTTC	CASNPGTGRSYEQYF
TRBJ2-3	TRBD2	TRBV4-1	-	TGCGCCAGCAGCCAAGTGGAGGCGGGGGGGCAAGATACGCAGTATTTT	CASSQVEAGGQDTQYF
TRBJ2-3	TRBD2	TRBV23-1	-	TGCGCCAGCAGTCAATCAATCCGCGGGGGTCGAACAGATACGCAGTATTTT	CASSQSIRGGRTDTQYF
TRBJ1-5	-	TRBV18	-	TGTGCCAGCTCACCATCGAGGGGCAATCAGCCCCAGCATTTT	CASSPSRGNQPQHF
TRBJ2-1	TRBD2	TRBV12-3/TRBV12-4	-	TGTGCCAGCAGCGTTGACGGGGGGGATGAGCAGTTCTTC	CASSVDGGDEQFF
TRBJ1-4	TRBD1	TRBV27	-	TGTGCCAGCAGTCCACAGGGGGCAGACGAAAAACTGTTTTTT	CASSPQGADEKLFF
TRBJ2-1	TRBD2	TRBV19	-	TGTGCCAGTAGCCCCGGGACTAGCAATGAGCAGTTCTTC	CASSPGTSNEQFF
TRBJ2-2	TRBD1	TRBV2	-	TGTGCCAGCATTCGACAGGGGGCCCTACCGAACACCGGGGAGCTGTTTTTT	CASIRQGALPNTGELFF
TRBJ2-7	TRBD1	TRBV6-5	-	TGTGCCAGCGGGTACAGGGGACGCGAGCAGTACTTC	CASGYRGREQYF
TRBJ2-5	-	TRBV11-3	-	TGTGCCAGCAGCTTAGATCTAGGGACCGAAGAGACCCAGTACTTC	CASSLDLGTEETQYF
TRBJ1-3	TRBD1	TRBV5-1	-	TGCGCCAGCAGCTTTGGGGACAGCCATTCTGGAAACACCATATATTTT	CASSFGDSHSGNTIYF
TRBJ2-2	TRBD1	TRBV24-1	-	TGTGCCACCAGTGATACAACAGGGGGGCGCACCGGGGAGCTGTTTTTT	CATSDTTGGRTGELFF
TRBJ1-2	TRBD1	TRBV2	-	TGTGCCAGCAGGGAGACAGGGTTAATGGGAGGCTACACCTTC	CASRETGLMGGYTF
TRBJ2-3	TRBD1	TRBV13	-	TGTGCCAGCAGCCCGACAGGGGGTGGCACAGATACGCAGTATTTT	CASSPTGGGTDTQYF
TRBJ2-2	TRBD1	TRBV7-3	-	TGTGCCAGCAGCTCGGGACAGGGGACCGGGGAGCTGTTTTTT	CASSSGQGTGELFF
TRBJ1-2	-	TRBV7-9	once	TGTGCCAGCAGGGATTATGGCTACACCTTC	CASRDYGYTF
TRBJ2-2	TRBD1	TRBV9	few	TGTGCCAGCAGTTTTACAGGGGGAGACAACGGGGAGCTGTTTTTT	CASSFTGGDNGELFF
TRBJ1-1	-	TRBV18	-	TGTGCCAGCTCACCACCGCTAGGGACCACTGAAGCTTTCTTT	CASSPPLGTTEAFF
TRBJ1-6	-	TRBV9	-	TGTGCCAGCAGCGTTTTGGGGGGGGCAGAACTCCACTTT	CASSVLGGAELHF
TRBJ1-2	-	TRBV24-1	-	TGTGCCACCAGTGATGGTTCTTCTAACTATGGCTACACCTTC	CATSDGSSNYGYTF
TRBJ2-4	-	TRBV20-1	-	TGCAGTGCTGGTGTGCGGGTGGGGGGAGAGAACATTCAGTACTTC	CSAGVRVGGENIQYF
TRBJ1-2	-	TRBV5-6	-	TGTGCCAGCAGCCCTCCGGATTTGACAGCCCTAGTCTATGGCTACACCTTC	CASSPPDLTALVYGYTF
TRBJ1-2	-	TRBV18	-	TGTGCCAGCTCACCCATGGCAGGGATCCCCACTTATGGCTACACCTTC	CASSPMAGIPTYGYTF
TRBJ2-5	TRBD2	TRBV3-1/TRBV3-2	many	TGTGCCAGCAGCCACGGGACTAGCGGGGGGCCTCAGACCCAGTACTTC	CASSHGTSGGPQTQYF
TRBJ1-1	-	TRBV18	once	TGTGCCAGCTCAGCCGACCGGAGGGCTTTCTTT	CASSADRRAFF